This T cell receptor beta chain was sequenced in a study of neurological immune-mediated disorders. About the research overall: Relapsing-remitting patients made up most of the 34 multiple sclerosis patients, and secondary progressive patients made up 3.

Synthesis of cDNA was accomplished via 5'RACE employing 10-nucleotide random UMIs. MiXCR, applied by TCRdb to the 5' RACE reads, yields one record per CDR3 protein. This sample yields nearly 60,000 distinct CDR3 sequences, of which 3% to 4% are seen a single time; about 7.1% belongs to the top ten. General observations from the study: Across subjects, expanded clones had no CDR3 amino acid sequences in common, pointing to private repertoires in all groups. Phylogenetic grouping assigned the repertoires of 18 of 34 multiple sclerosis patients to a single related-CDR3 cluster, representing a possible signature.

CDR3 size: 15 residues. The V end lost 3 bases, the J end lost 6 bases, and 14 bases lay between the germline ends. In germline, CDR1 is MNHEY, CDR2 SMNVEV (reference sequence). At least ten counts were recorded for this clonotype. Its target is unknown. The chain has TRBV27 and TRBJ1-4; perhaps TRBD1 as D (6 bases). Material for sequencing was PBMCs. This clonotype was sampled from a woman aged 55-70 years with multiple sclerosis. The CDR3 reads CASSLTAGAYEKLFF. The CDR3 nucleotides are TGTGCCAGCAGTTTGACGGCAGGGGCCTATGAAAAACTGTTTTTT.